These 3 T cell receptor beta chains came from one sample sequenced in a study of blood T cell repertoires in COVID-19. The repertoire was sequenced with immunoSEQ multiplex PCR; TCRdb's copy has only in-frame clones and lacks some. The sample shows some 160,000 clones, 88% of them seen only once. Sequencing used PBMCs or T cells enriched from blood (not recorded which). Receptor source: a woman in her forties or fifties who had recovered from COVID-19.

The genes are TRBV7-9 and TRBJ2-7; TRBD2 matches at 7 bases. This CDR3 is built from 17 residues. V shed 1 base and J 4 bases; nucleotides not matched to a gene: 13. The germline V gene encodes CDR1 SEHNR and CDR2 FQNEAQ (reference sequence). CDR3 protein: CASSLVELEFGRYEQYF. The CDR3 coding sequence is TGTGCCAGCAGCTTAGTGGAGCTAGAGTTCGGGAGGTACGAGCAGTACTTC.

The chain recombines TRBV19 with TRBJ2-1, with D possibly being TRBD2 (5 bases). Trimming took off 0 bases at V and 2 bases at J, with 11 bases between the two ends. Germline V gene lookup returns CDR1 LNHDA and CDR2 SQIVND (reference sequence). CDR3 length: 16 residues. The CDR3 loop reads CASSIDGRAAYNEQFF. The CDR3 DNA sequence: TGTGCCAGTAGTATAGATGGGCGGGCCGCCTACAATGAGCAGTTCTTC.

This clone has just a few counts. The J gene is TRBJ1-3, the V gene TRBV7-2; 7 bases are shared with TRBD1. V trimming: 7 bases; J trimming: 0 bases; junction bases outside the gene matches: 6. The germline V gene encodes CDR1 SGHTA and CDR2 FQGNSA. CDR3 length: 15 amino acids. This chain's CDR3 is CASNTRGPSGNTIYF. The CDR3 DNA is TGTGCCAGCAACACGAGGGGGCCCTCTGGAAACACCATATATTTT.